This T cell receptor (beta chain) is drawn from a study of T cell repertoires in cytomegalovirus infection. In the study overall: Carrying CMV and the relevant HLA type showed in public TCR beta signatures.

The CDR3 runs to 15 residues. The V gene's germline CDR1 is MGHRA and CDR2 YSYEKL. V gave up 4 bases and J gave up 3 bases, with 15 bases separating them. This clonotype has a count of ten or more. Its specificity is unknown. TCRdb re-analysed the reads in MiXCR, keeping a single row per CDR3 protein. The profile shows some 900,000 distinct CDR3 sequences, around a third of them singletons. Study conclusions and caveats: Dominant in the ex vivo response were TCR beta clonotypes restricted by HLA-C and specific for CMV. Frequencies of public TCR beta families were cumulated, and this identified carriers of CMV plus the relevant HLA.

This specimen was cultured CD8+ T cells from PBMCs, taken from culture after CMV antigen stimulation. The TCR sequence derives from a human donor in good health (CMV status not recorded). Some clones in this sample may be carry-over from other donors' samples. This sequence joins TRBV4-1 and TRBJ1-1; the D is unclear. This chain's CDR3 is CASSPATERDTEAFF. DNA of the CDR3: TGCGCCAGCAGCCCCGCTACAGAGAGGGACACTGAAGCTTTCTTT.